A selection of T cell receptor beta chains follows, all from one sample in a study of identical twins. TCRdb re-analysed the 5' RACE reads in MiXCR, keeping a single row per CDR3 protein. Of approximately 300,000 distinct CDR3 sequences listed, roughly 8.6% are singletons. These same records also appear under a second study, on yellow fever vaccine responses in identical twins.

The material sequenced was CD8+ T cells sorted from blood. These receptors came from a woman aged 18-29 years in good health. Each CDR3 is given with its conserved first and last residue. A D gene is named only where the DNA matches it firmly. For some rows the clone size is stated as once, few or many, or as a class when expanded; others skip it.

CDR3 protein,CDR3 DNA,clone size,J gene,V gene,D gene
CAISEGSLETQYF,TGTGCCATCAGTGAGGGTAGCTTGGAGACCCAGTACTTC,NA,TRBJ2-5,TRBV10-3,NA
CSVDGGMNTEAFF,TGCAGCGTTGACGGGGGAATGAACACTGAAGCTTTCTTT,many,TRBJ1-1,TRBV29-1,NA
CSAGGGGQYF,TGCAGTGCGGGCGGGGGGGGGCAGTACTTC,many,TRBJ2-7,TRBV20-1,TRBD2
CASSLRLAGGSTHTQYF,TGCGCCAGCAGTCTTAGACTAGCGGGAGGGTCAACACATACGCAGTATTTT,NA,TRBJ2-3,TRBV10-2,TRBD2
CASSSELTRDRGLYEQFF,TGTGCCAGCAGCTCGGAATTGACCCGGGACAGGGGGTTATATGAGCAGTTCTTC,many,TRBJ2-1,TRBV11-2,TRBD1
CASSWITNTGELFF,TGTGCCAGCAGTTGGATTACGAACACCGGGGAGCTGTTTTTT,few,TRBJ2-2,TRBV6-2/TRBV6-3,NA
CASTVYTGVIDTQYF,TGTGCCAGCACGGTATATACGGGAGTGATAGATACGCAGTATTTT,NA,TRBJ2-3,TRBV12-3/TRBV12-4,NA
CASSQGIAGGPDTGELFF,TGTGCCAGCAGCCAAGGAATAGCGGGAGGGCCAGACACCGGGGAGCTGTTTTTT,many,TRBJ2-2,TRBV4-2,TRBD2
CASSDYGGAMDEQYF,TGTGCCAGCAGCGACTACGGGGGGGCCATGGACGAGCAGTACTTC,NA,TRBJ2-7,TRBV9,TRBD2
CASSGQDYRTDTQYF,TGTGCCAGCAGCGGTCAGGACTACCGCACAGATACGCAGTATTTT,NA,TRBJ2-3,TRBV7-9,NA
CASSLIPLATGGHEQYF,TGTGCCAGCAGCTTAATCCCTCTAGCGACAGGGGGCCACGAGCAGTACTTC,few,TRBJ2-7,TRBV11-2,TRBD1
CSPLDGSYEQYF,TGCAGTCCCCTCGATGGATCCTACGAGCAGTACTTC,NA,TRBJ2-7,TRBV20-1,NA
CASSLSLGVSETQYF,TGTGCCAGCAGCTTGTCATTGGGGGTCTCGGAGACCCAGTACTTC,many,TRBJ2-5,TRBV7-8,NA
CASSMATGALAKNIQYF,TGTGCCAGTAGTATGGCGACAGGAGCACTAGCCAAAAACATTCAGTACTTC,many,TRBJ2-4,TRBV19,NA
CASTRTGNEQYF,TGTGCCAGCACCCGGACAGGGAACGAGCAGTACTTC,many,TRBJ2-7,TRBV6-2/TRBV6-3,TRBD1
CASSSWDRGDEQYF,TGCGCCAGCAGCTCCTGGGACAGGGGCGACGAGCAGTACTTC,few,TRBJ2-7,TRBV5-1,TRBD1
CASSPRLWGGTGELFF,TGTGCCAGCAGTCCAAGGCTTTGGGGGGGAACCGGGGAGCTGTTTTTT,few,TRBJ2-2,TRBV27,TRBD2
CASSYSWPSYRGTSHQETQYF,TGTGCCAGCAGTTACTCGTGGCCTTCATACCGGGGGACTAGTCACCAAGAGACCCAGTACTTC,few,TRBJ2-5,TRBV6-2/TRBV6-3,TRBD2
CSARVVGEYEQYF,TGCAGTGCTAGAGTGGTGGGAGAATACGAGCAGTACTTC,many,TRBJ2-7,TRBV20-1,NA
CASSLLSAGWSTEAFF,TGTGCCAGCAGCTTATTGTCCGCAGGGTGGTCCACTGAAGCTTTCTTT,NA,TRBJ1-1,TRBV7-9,NA
CASRPGRLPLNEQYF,TGTGCCAGCAGACCCGGACGGCTACCTCTCAACGAGCAGTACTTC,few,TRBJ2-7,TRBV6-2/TRBV6-3,NA
CASSSEDRHTGELFF,TGTGCCAGCAGCTCAGAGGACCGACACACCGGGGAGCTGTTTTTT,many,TRBJ2-2,TRBV7-9,NA
CASSKPWDRGYEQYF,TGTGCCAGCAGCAAACCATGGGACAGGGGGTACGAGCAGTACTTC,many,TRBJ2-7,TRBV6-2/TRBV6-3,TRBD1
CCARDRGLGVQGNTIYF,TGCTGTGCTAGAGACCGGGGACTGGGAGTACAGGGAAACACCATATATTTT,NA,TRBJ1-3,TRBV20-1,NA
CSVEEGENIQYF,TGCAGCGTTGAAGAAGGAGAAAACATTCAGTACTTC,many,TRBJ2-4,TRBV29-1,NA
CASSLSPEFTDTQYF,TGTGCCAGCAGTTTATCCCCCGAGTTCACAGATACGCAGTATTTT,NA,TRBJ2-3,TRBV27,NA
CASSLVGVNTEAFF,TGTGCCAGCAGCTTGGTCGGGGTGAACACTGAAGCTTTCTTT,NA,TRBJ1-1,TRBV5-6,NA
CASSQARAYEQYF,TGCGCCAGCAGCCAAGCAAGGGCCTACGAGCAGTACTTC,NA,TRBJ2-7,TRBV4-3,NA